This entry describes one T cell receptor beta chain. The antigen this receptor binds is unknown. There are no base qualities to consult, and no much larger clone falls within one base. This sample stems from a study of early T cells in non-severe SARS-CoV-2 infection (dated by TCRdb to about 2021). Context from the whole study: Because TCR sequencing relied on bulk RNA taken from unsorted whole blood, pairing of alpha and beta chains was not possible. What the study reported, not specific to this receptor: VDJdb matching was skewed toward anti-spike CD8 responses and likely underestimated virus-specific expansions, missing private and CD4 specificities.

The study was a case-control design nested within a healthcare worker cohort in London, UK, with weekly nasopharyngeal swab PCR tests and blood sampling. Healthcare workers were enrolled in the week of the UK lockdown, from 23 to 31 March 2020, and were followed every week for up to about 16 weeks. Library prep was done by 5' RACE. The instrument was a NextSeq 500. The TCR library protocol attached unique molecular identifiers to individual cDNA molecules to correct for sequencing error and PCR bias. Sequencing covered both TCR alpha and beta chains, and within each sample the abundances of alpha and beta sequences were tightly co-correlated. As for the original processing: V gene, J gene and CDR3 annotation of TCR sequences was performed with Decombinator V4. Expanded TCRs were defined as changing significantly between any two time points under a Poisson model with p below 0.0001. TCR abundances were normalised to the total number of TCRs sequenced per sample and expressed as counts per million. MAIT TCRs were defined by TRAV1-2 paired with TRAJ12, TRAJ20 or TRAJ33, and iNKT TCRs by TRAV10 paired with TRAJ18. VDJdb, accessed 1 November 2021, was searched for CMV, EBV and SARS-CoV-2 annotated TCRs, with TCRs annotated for multiple antigens excluded. In-frame beta chains were kept once TCRdb had trimmed the public reads at Q25 with fastp and called clones with MiXCR. Each entry is one CDR3 protein sequence, shown with its most common DNA and genes. These V and J calls derive from TCRdb rather than the authors' analysis. For this sample the table gives fewer than 30,000 distinct CDR3 sequences, of which around 5% were detected only once. The top ten hold around 4.3% of the sample.

Counted from cysteine to phenylalanine, this CDR3 has 16 amino acids. The sequence is cut down to CDR3 DNA, 48 bases in frame from base 1. Trimmed from V: 4 bases; trimmed from J: 5 bases; junction bases lacking a gene match: 12. CDR1 and CDR2, per the germline V gene, are LGHNA and YSLEER. This TCR came from an adult who was a healthcare worker with PCR-confirmed SARS-CoV-2 infection or an uninfected control (not recorded which). The chain joins TRBV4-3 to TRBJ2-7; TRBD1 aligns with 9 central bases. Sequenced material: whole blood. At the DNA level, the sequence is TGCGCCAGCAGCCGCGGCCTGTCAGGACAGGGGCACGAGCAGTACTTC. It encodes CASSRGLSGQGHEQYF.